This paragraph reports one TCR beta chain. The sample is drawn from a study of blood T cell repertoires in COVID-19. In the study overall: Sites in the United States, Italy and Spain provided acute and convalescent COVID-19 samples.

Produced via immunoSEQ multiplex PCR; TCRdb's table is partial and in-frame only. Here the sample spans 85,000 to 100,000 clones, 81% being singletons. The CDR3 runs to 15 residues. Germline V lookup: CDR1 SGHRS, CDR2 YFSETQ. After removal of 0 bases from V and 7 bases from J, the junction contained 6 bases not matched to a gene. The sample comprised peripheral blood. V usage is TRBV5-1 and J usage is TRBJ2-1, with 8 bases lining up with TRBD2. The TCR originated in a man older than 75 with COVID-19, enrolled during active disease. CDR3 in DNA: TGCGCCAGCAGCTTGGACGGGGGGGCCTTGAATGAGCAGTTCTTC. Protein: CASSLDGGALNEQFF.